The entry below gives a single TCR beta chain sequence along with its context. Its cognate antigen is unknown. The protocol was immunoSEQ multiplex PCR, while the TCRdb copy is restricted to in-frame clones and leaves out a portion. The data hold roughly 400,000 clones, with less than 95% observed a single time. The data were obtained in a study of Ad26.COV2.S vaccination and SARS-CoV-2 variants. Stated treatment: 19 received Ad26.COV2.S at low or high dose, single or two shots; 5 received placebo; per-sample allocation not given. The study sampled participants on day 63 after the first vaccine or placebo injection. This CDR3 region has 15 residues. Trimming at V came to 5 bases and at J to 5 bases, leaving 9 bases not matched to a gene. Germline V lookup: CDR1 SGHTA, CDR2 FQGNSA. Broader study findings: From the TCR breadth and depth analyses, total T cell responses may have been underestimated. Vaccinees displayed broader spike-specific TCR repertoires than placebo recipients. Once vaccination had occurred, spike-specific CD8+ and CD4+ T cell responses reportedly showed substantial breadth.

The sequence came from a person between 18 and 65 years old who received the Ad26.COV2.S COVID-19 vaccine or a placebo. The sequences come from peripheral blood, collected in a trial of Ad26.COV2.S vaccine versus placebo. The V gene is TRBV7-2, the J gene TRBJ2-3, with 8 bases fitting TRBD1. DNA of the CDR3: TGTGCCAGCAGCCCTCAGGGGGCGCCTAAAGATACGCAGTATTTT. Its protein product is CASSPQGAPKDTQYF.